The 19 T cell receptor beta chains below were found in one sample sequenced in a study of cytomegalovirus exposure and HLA in healthy donors. Repertoires were generated with immunoSEQ multiplex PCR, while TCRdb's copy carries only in-frame clones and drops some. Among some 170,000 clones, around 82% were seen once, and the ten largest hold about 10%. Material: PBMCs. The receptors here all came from a man between 25 and 39 years old in good health and CMV-seropositive.

The chain carries TRBV27 and TRBJ2-1; D may be TRBD2 (5 bases). Germline V gene sequence: CDR1 MNHEY, CDR2 SMNVEV (reference sequence). CDR3 length equals 15 residues. Trimming left V 4 bases short and J 6 bases short, with 16 bases between. CDR3 in DNA: TGTGCCAGCAGTTCCCTCGCCGGAGGCGGCAATGAGCAGTTCTTC. Encoded protein: CASSSLAGGGNEQFF.

This chain joins TRBV5-4 and TRBJ1-2, with 7 bases aligning to TRBD1. This CDR3 comprises 13 residues. Germline CDR1 is SGHNT and CDR2 is YYREEE (reference sequence). V lost 4 bases to trimming and J lost 7 bases; unmatched junction nucleotides: 7. This CDR3 is CASSPDRARGYTF. The CDR3 region has the DNA TGTGCCAGCAGCCCCGACAGGGCTCGTGGCTACACCTTC.

The V call is TRBV19, the J call TRBJ2-3; 10 nucleotides match TRBD1. Germline V lookup: CDR1 LNHDA, CDR2 SQIVND (reference sequence). V shed 5 bases, J shed 2 bases, and the junction held 4 bases outside the gene matches. The length of the CDR3 is 15 residues. The CDR3 protein is CASSAGQGHTDTQYF. CDR3 nucleotides: TGTGCCAGTAGTGCGGGACAGGGGCACACAGATACGCAGTATTTT. Complete variable domain (other parts from reference TRBV19 and TRBJ2-3): DGGITQSPKYLFRKEGQNVTLSCEQNLNHDAMYWYRQDPGQGLRLIYYSQIVNDFQKGDIAEGYSVSREKKESFPLTVTSAQKNPTAFYLCASSAGQGHTDTQYFGPGTRLTVL.

The V gene is TRBV27, the J gene TRBJ2-7; no definite D call. The CDR3 covers 15 residues. V lost 3 bases and J lost 0, with 12 bases in between. CDR1 and CDR2 from the germline V gene are MNHEY and SMNVEV (reference sequence). The CDR3 region is CASSFSFVSSYEQYF. CDR3 coding DNA: TGTGCCAGCAGTTTTTCCTTCGTCAGCTCCTACGAGCAGTACTTC.

The chain employs TRBV15 and TRBJ2-4, with TRBD2 identical over 8 bases. The CDR3 runs to 17 residues. V lost 0 bases and J lost 6; bases outside the gene matches: 10. The germline gives CDR1 LNHNV, CDR2 YYDKDF (reference sequence). For the CDR3, the DNA is TGTGCCACCAGCAGAGATCTCGGGACTAGAGGTCGAAACATTCAGTACTTC. As protein: CATSRDLGTRGRNIQYF.

The chain carries TRBV30 and TRBJ1-1; D possibly corresponds to TRBD1 (5 bases). Trimming shortened V by 4 bases and J by 4 bases, and 13 bases separated the two germline ends. The germline CDR1 and CDR2 sequences are GTSNPN and SVGIG (reference sequence). The CDR3 is 13 residues long. The CDR3 bases are TGTGCCTGGAATCCCCAGGGATCCACTGAAGCTTTCTTT. This translates into CAWNPQGSTEAFF. Using reference TRBV30 and TRBJ1-1 for the parts outside the CDR3, the full variable domain is SQTIHQWPATLVQPVGSPLSLECTVEGTSNPNLYWYRQAAGRGLQLLFYSVGIGQISSEVPQNLSASRPQDRQFILSSKKLLLSDSGFYLCAWNPQGSTEAFFGQGTRLTVV.

The rearrangement joins TRBV28 to TRBJ1-2; a possible D gene is TRBD1 (5 bases). V was cut by 3 bases and J by 8 bases, with 10 bases left in between. Germline-derived CDR1 and CDR2 are MDHEN and SYDVKM. The CDR3 spans 12 residues. The chain's CDR3 is CASSLGREGYTF. The CDR3 nucleotides are TGTGCCAGCAGTTTGGGGCGGGAGGGCTACACCTTC.

V usage is TRBV13 and J usage is TRBJ2-4, with D unresolved. CDR1 is PRHDT and CDR2 is FYEKMQ in the germline V gene (reference sequence). Trimming left V 4 bases short and J 5 bases short, with 9 bases between. This CDR3 is 13 amino acids long. CDR3 amino acids: CASSSDRENIQYF. In DNA form, the CDR3 reads TGTGCCAGCAGCTCCGACCGGGAAAACATTCAGTACTTC.

This clone was counted a single time. The chain uses TRBV7-9 and TRBJ2-7, with 11 nucleotides matching TRBD2. Per the germline V gene, CDR1 is SEHNR and CDR2 is FQNEAQ (reference sequence). V was clipped by 5 bases and J by 5 bases; unmatched bases: 20. This CDR3 comprises 19 residues. The chain's CDR3 is CASSPLGGTSGSLAHEQYF. The CDR3 region has the DNA TGTGCCAGCAGCCCATTGGGGGGCACTAGCGGGAGCCTAGCCCACGAGCAGTACTTC.

This chain joins TRBV5-6 and TRBJ2-1, with 13 bases aligning to TRBD2. This CDR3 has 17 residues. With 4 bases clipped from V and 9 bases from J, the junction kept 13 bases outside the gene matches. Germline CDR1 and CDR2: SGHDT and YYEEEE. The DNA of the CDR3 is TGTGCCAGCAGCCTGTGGACTAGCGGGGGTCTGGGTGGTGAGCAGTTCTTC. This gives the protein CASSLWTSGGLGGEQFF.

The rearrangement joins TRBV27 to TRBJ1-3, with TRBD1 as a possible D gene (5 bases). The CDR3 runs 13 residues. From germline, CDR1 is MNHEY and CDR2 SMNVEV (reference sequence). V lost 11 bases to trimming and J lost 0 bases, with 11 bases between them. CDR3 region: CASGVFSGNTIYF. In DNA form, the CDR3 reads TGTGCCTCGGGGGTATTCTCTGGAAACACCATATATTTT.

V gene TRBV7-3 combines with J gene TRBJ2-1; TRBD2 is a possible D gene (5 bases). The CDR3 consists of 17 residues. V lost 0 bases, J lost 0 bases, and 12 bases lay in between. Germline values: CDR1 SGHTA, CDR2 FQGTGA. As DNA, the CDR3 is TGTGCCAGCAGCTTAACCGGACTCGCTCTCTCCTACAATGAGCAGTTCTTC. It translates to CASSLTGLALSYNEQFF. Full variable domain (missing parts from reference TRBV7-3 and TRBJ2-1): GAGVSQTPSNKVTEKGKYVELRCDPISGHTALYWYRQSLGQGPEFLIYFQGTGAADDSGLPNDRFFAVRPEGSVSTLKIQRTERGDSAVYLCASSLTGLALSYNEQFFGPGTRLTVL.

V usage is TRBV4-1 and J usage is TRBJ2-1; D is possibly TRBD2 (6 bases). The germline V gene has CDR1 MGHRA and CDR2 YSYEKL. Trimming pared 4 bases from V and 0 bases from J, leaving 19 bases between. This CDR3 has 18 amino acids. The CDR3 sequence is CASSLGSGGITSYNEQFF. Here the CDR3 DNA reads TGCGCCAGCAGCCTCGGAAGCGGCGGGATAACCTCCTACAATGAGCAGTTCTTC.

This clone was found many times. The rearrangement joins TRBV19 to TRBJ1-3, with D perhaps matching TRBD1 (5 bases). This CDR3 comprises 11 residues. The V gene lost 6 bases and the J gene lost 8 bases, with 8 bases spanning the gap. The germline V gene encodes CDR1 LNHDA and CDR2 SQIVND (reference sequence). The CDR3, as DNA: TGTGCCAGTAGCAGGGTGGACACCATATATTTT. Protein sequence: CASSRVDTIYF. The full variable domain, completed using reference TRBV19 and TRBJ1-3, is DGGITQSPKYLFRKEGQNVTLSCEQNLNHDAMYWYRQDPGQGLRLIYYSQIVNDFQKGDIAEGYSVSREKKESFPLTVTSAQKNPTAFYLCASSRVDTIYFGEGSWLTVV.

The chain recombines TRBV30 with TRBJ2-3, with a possible D match to TRBD2 (5 bases). Germline CDR1 GTSNPN, CDR2 SVGIG (reference sequence). The CDR3 spans 12 residues. V was pared by 0 bases and J by 5 bases, with 6 bases between. The CDR3 is CAWSVSGDTQYF. The CDR3 nucleotides are TGTGCCTGGAGTGTGAGCGGAGATACGCAGTATTTT.

The chain links TRBV2 to TRBJ2-3, with 8 positions matching TRBD1. V shed 10 bases and J 2 bases; nucleotides not matched to a gene: 8. The CDR3 extends over 14 amino acids. Germline CDR1 and CDR2: SNHLY and FYNNEI. The CDR3 protein is CATTGQVFTDTQYF. Written as DNA, the CDR3 is TGTGCCACCACGGGACAGGTATTCACAGATACGCAGTATTTT.

V usage is TRBV25-1 and J usage is TRBJ1-4; D might be TRBD1 (5 bases). This CDR3 is 16 amino acids long. V lost 4 bases, J lost 8 bases, and 20 bases lay in between. Germline-derived CDR1 and CDR2 are MGHDK and SYGVNS. The CDR3 DNA reads TGTGCCAGCAGTGCCCCAGAAAAGGGAAGGGGCGAAAAACTGTTTTTT. This codes for CASSAPEKGRGEKLFF.

The genes are TRBV28 and TRBJ1-2, with a tentative D call TRBD1 (5 bases). V lost 7 bases and J lost 6, with 18 bases in between. The CDR3 is made up of 14 amino acids. In germline, CDR1 is MDHEN, CDR2 SYDVKM. CDR3 nucleotides: TGTGCCAGCAAAGCGACCGGAGAAGGGGATGGCTACACCTTC. Translating it yields CASKATGEGDGYTF.

The chain combines TRBV9 with TRBJ2-1, with D unresolved. Germline V lookup: CDR1 SGDLS, CDR2 YYNGEE. CDR3 length equals 14 residues. Trimming took 4 bases from V and 5 from J, leaving 13 bases between them. CDR3 sequence (DNA): TGTGCCAGCAGCCCCTGGGCAGCCGACAATGAGCAGTTCTTC. Translated, it gives CASSPWAADNEQFF.